This TCR beta chain was captured in a study of T cell changes during pregnancy in multiple sclerosis (dated by TCRdb to between 2019 and 2020). About the full investigation: Changes in the T cell repertoire over the course of pregnancy were examined in this study in women with multiple sclerosis.

The protocol used for the library was the immunoSEQ multiplex PCR assay. Imported from immuneACCESS, the table was reduced by TCRdb to in-frame sequences with V and J called. These copies leave out some clones; in studies compared against another copy, an unresolved V gene accounts for under half, and the cause of the remainder is not known. The sample table lists roughly 40,000 clones, about 94% of them with a count of one. The ten largest clones take up about 1.8% of the sample. CDR1 SGHDT and CDR2 YYEEEE were looked up in the germline V gene. V loses 5 bases, J loses 3 bases, and the germline ends lie 17 bases apart. Taken from cysteine to phenylalanine, the CDR3 has 15 residues. CDR3 DNA is the only sequence kept; it has 45 bases, read in frame from the first base. This clone was seen a single time. There is no known antigen for this receptor. No base quality values were provided; no much bigger clone lies one nucleotide off.

The chain links TRBV5-6 with TRBJ1-2; matching of 5 bases hints at TRBD1 as the D gene. The specimen was peripheral blood, collected in the third trimester of pregnancy. This sequence originates from a female donor with multiple sclerosis, enrolled in a pregnancy study. CDR3 sequence: CASSTGAREYYGYTF. The nucleotide sequence is TGTGCCAGCAGTACCGGGGCCCGGGAGTACTATGGCTACACCTTC. Where the CDR3 stops, the reference TRBV5-6 and TRBJ1-2 genes take over; the full variable domain is DAGVTQSPTHLIKTRGQQVTLRCSPKSGHDTVSWYQQALGQGPQFIFQYYEEEERQRGNFPDRFSGHQFPNYSSELNVNALLLGDSALYLCASSTGAREYYGYTFGSGTRLTVV.